What follows are 2 T cell receptor beta chains derived from one specimen sequenced in a study of a mutant IDH1 vaccine in newly diagnosed glioma. Stated time point: week 5, during vaccination. Every single dose of the vaccine, 300 ug of mutant IDH1 20-mer peptide, came with topical imiquimod. Libraries were prepared by immunoSEQ multiplex PCR; TCRdb keeps only in-frame clonotypes and omits some of them. Among approximately 27,000 clones listed, more than 80% were seen once. Their antigens remain unidentified. This specimen was PBMCs, taken from a glioma patient whose treatment included an IDH1 peptide vaccine. The receptors shown here come from a man between 18 and 29 years old with glioma.

CDR3 DNA sequence: TGCGCCAGCAGCCAAGATCGGCAGGAGTACAACACCATATATTTT. Residues: CASSQDRQEYNTIYF. V gene TRBV4-1 combines with J gene TRBJ1-3; D is unresolved. The V gene's germline CDR1 is MGHRA and CDR2 YSYEKL. The length of the CDR3 is 15 residues. The ends were cut back, 0 bases at V and 7 bases at J, with 13 bases in the middle.

This rearrangement joins TRBV4-3 to TRBJ2-7; D uncertain. The germline CDR1 and CDR2 sequences are LGHNA and YSLEER. The CDR3 contains 14 residues. V lost 1 base and J lost 4, with 11 bases in between. CDR3 in DNA: TGCGCCAGCAGCCAAGCGGCAGGCGGTTACGAGCAGTACTTC. Translation: CASSQAAGGYEQYF.